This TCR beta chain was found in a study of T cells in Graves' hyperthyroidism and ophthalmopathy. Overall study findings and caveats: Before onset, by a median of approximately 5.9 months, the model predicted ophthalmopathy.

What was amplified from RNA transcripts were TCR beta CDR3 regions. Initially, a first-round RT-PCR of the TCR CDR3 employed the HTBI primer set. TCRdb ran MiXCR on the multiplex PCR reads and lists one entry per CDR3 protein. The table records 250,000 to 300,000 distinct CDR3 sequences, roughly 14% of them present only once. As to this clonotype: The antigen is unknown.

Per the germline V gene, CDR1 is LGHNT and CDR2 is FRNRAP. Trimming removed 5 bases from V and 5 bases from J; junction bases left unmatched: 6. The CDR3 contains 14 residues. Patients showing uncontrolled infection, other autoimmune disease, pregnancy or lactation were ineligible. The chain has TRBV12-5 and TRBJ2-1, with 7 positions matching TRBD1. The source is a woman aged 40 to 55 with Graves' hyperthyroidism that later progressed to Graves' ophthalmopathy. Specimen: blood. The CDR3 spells CASGPRDRNNEQFF. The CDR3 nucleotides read TGTGCTAGTGGTCCCCGGGACAGAAACAATGAGCAGTTCTTC. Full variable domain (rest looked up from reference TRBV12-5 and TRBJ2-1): DARVTQTPRHKVTEMGQEVTMRCQPILGHNTVFWYRQTMMQGLELLAYFRNRAPLDDSGMPKDRFSAEMPDATLATLKIQPSEPRDSAVYFCASGPRDRNNEQFFGPGTRLTVL.